This T cell receptor (beta chain) was identified in a study of cytomegalovirus exposure and HLA in healthy donors. Sequencing used immunoSEQ multiplex PCR; TCRdb keeps in-frame clones, though not all of them. This sample has tens of thousands of clones, with about 90% found just once. The germline V gene has CDR1 KGHSH and CDR2 LQKENI. This CDR3 is built from 13 residues. V lost 5 bases, J lost 4 bases, and 3 bases stayed unmatched. The sample consisted of PBMCs. The chain uses TRBV18 and TRBJ1-1; 8 bases are a match to TRBD1. This clonotype originated in a young woman in good health and CMV-seropositive. CDR3 DNA sequence: TGTGCCAGCTCAGGCGACAGGGGCACTGAAGCTTTCTTT. Translation gives CASSGDRGTEAFF.